This paragraph reports one T cell receptor beta chain. The table came from immunoSEQ multiplex PCR; TCRdb's copy has only in-frame clones and leaves some out. Of almost 95,000 clones listed, under 95% are singletons. Germline CDR1 is KGHSH and CDR2 is LQKENI. This CDR3 contains 13 residues. Germline trimming cut 9 bases from V and 7 bases from J; bases unmatched to any gene: 8. The sample originates from a study of T cell changes during pregnancy in multiple sclerosis. The V call is TRBV18, the J call TRBJ2-1; 8 bases map to TRBD1. Sequencing used peripheral blood, obtained in the first trimester of pregnancy. The receptor comes from a female donor with multiple sclerosis, enrolled in a pregnancy study. Here the CDR3 reads CASLSGQGNEQFF. In DNA, the CDR3 is TGTGCCAGTCTTTCCGGACAGGGAAATGAGCAGTTCTTC.